This T cell receptor beta chain was sequenced for a study of Ad26.COV2.S vaccination and SARS-CoV-2 variants. Clones were read by immunoSEQ multiplex PCR, and TCRdb kept only the in-frame ones, dropping some. The sample yields 300,000 to 400,000 clones, just over 90% seen once. Study results and caveats: Breadth of non-spike TCRs did not differ between vaccinees and placebo recipients. Ad26.COV2.S recipients had broader spike-specific TCRs (P = 0.0014). Reportedly, spike-specific CD8+ and CD4+ T cell responses achieved substantial breadth once vaccination had taken place.

The V gene's germline CDR1 is MGHRA and CDR2 YSYEKL. Trimming pared 0 bases from V and 1 base from J, leaving 6 bases between. The CDR3 consists of 14 residues. Regarding this clone: The antigen is not known.

This chain joins TRBV4-1 and TRBJ2-5; D not resolved. The sequencing used peripheral blood, collected after recovery from COVID-19. The receptor was isolated from a human donor who had recovered from COVID-19. The CDR3 DNA is TGCGCCAGCAGCCAAGATAATCGCCAAGAGACCCAGTACTTC. Its protein is CASSQDNRQETQYF.